Listed below are T cell receptor beta chains from one sample, sequenced in a study of shared clonotypes between healthy human individuals. Here immunoSEQ multiplex PCR was the method, and the copy in TCRdb shows in-frame clones only, minus some. In the table there are about 820,000 clones, almost 95% of which are singletons. Sequencing was performed on naive CD8+ T cells sorted from blood. These receptors were taken from a man aged 25 to 40 in good health. Each CDR3 is given with its conserved first and last residue.

J gene	V gene	CDR3 protein
TRBJ1-4	TRBV28	CASSFNLNEKLFF
TRBJ2-5	TRBV7-9	CASSDGQGWETQYF
TRBJ2-3	TRBV7-2	CASSLIGPDTQYF
TRBJ1-5	TRBV28	CASSLLVGTGGDSNQPQHF
TRBJ2-7	TRBV27	CASSLQDRIYEQYF
TRBJ1-3	TRBV10-2	CASSDPSGNTIYF
TRBJ2-7	TRBV6-5	CASSLTGYEQYF
TRBJ1-2	TRBV5-4	CASSSGTDNNYGYTF
TRBJ2-7	TRBV2	CASSGKTGDEQYF
TRBJ1-4	TRBV15	CATRGGRINEKLFF
TRBJ2-7	TRBV27	CASSLGTRVFYEQYF
TRBJ2-7	TRBV28	CASSSPTYEQYF
TRBJ1-4	TRBV6-5	CASSPSGVRWEKLFF
TRBJ2-1	TRBV7-2	CASSLAGVTSNEQFF
TRBJ2-7	TRBV7-2	CASSLLAGAYEQYF
TRBJ2-2	TRBV7-6	CAITPSGLSGELFF
TRBJ1-1	TRBV10-2	CASSESFGQLNTEAFF